The T cell receptor (beta chain) under discussion was sequenced for a study of shared clonotypes between healthy human individuals. Overall study: CD4 naive and memory got three plates each, CD8 naive two, CD8 memory one. General study findings and limits: Sequencing depth was expected to influence donor clonotype sharing. Sampling covered blood only; tissue repertoires likely differ.

Germline-derived CDR1 and CDR2 are SGHTA and FQGNSA. J gave up 4 bases and V 3 bases, and 5 bases lay outside the gene matches. The CDR3 extends over 14 amino acids. Comment on this clone: Its antigen is as yet unknown.

Assay used: immunoSEQ multiplex PCR; TCRdb lists only in-frame clones, some missing. The repertoire has about a million clones, roughly 80% of them found once; the top ten carry 0.89%. The sample taken for sequencing was memory CD4+ T cells from PBMCs. The sample's subset: CD45RA-negative fraction. The origin of this receptor is a man younger than 30 in good health. Some clones in this sample may be carry-over from other donors' samples. This chain connects TRBV7-2 to TRBJ1-1; the match to TRBD1 covers 7 bases. CDR3 region: CASSFTPGGTEAFF. For the CDR3, the DNA is TGTGCCAGCAGCTTCACGCCAGGGGGCACTGAAGCTTTCTTT.